Listed below are T cell receptor beta chains from one sample, sequenced in a study of Graves' ophthalmopathy and Graves' hyperthyroidism. TCRdb fed the multiplex PCR reads into MiXCR, producing one record per CDR3 protein. The table includes roughly 600,000 distinct CDR3 sequences, 35% to 40% detected once. Input material: peripheral blood or thyroid tissue (not recorded which). These receptors were collected from an adult man with Graves' hyperthyroidism. Both conserved end residues are part of each CDR3. Each record gives: clone size, D gene, V gene, J gene, CDR3 protein, CDR3 DNA. A D gene is named only where the DNA matches it firmly. Size is omitted from some rows. Given values are once, few, many or a class for expanded clones.

clone_size: few
d_call: .
v_call: TRBV5-6
j_call: TRBJ2-5
cdr3_aa: CASSPTEQETQYF
cdr3_nt: TGTGCCAGCAGCCCGACAGAACAAGAGACCCAGTACTTC

clone_size: many
d_call: .
v_call: TRBV2
j_call: TRBJ1-2
cdr3_aa: CASSEQGRGNYGYTF
cdr3_nt: TGTGCCAGCAGTGAACAGGGACGCGGAAACTATGGCTACACCTTC

clone_size: .
d_call: TRBD1
v_call: TRBV5-8
j_call: TRBJ1-1
cdr3_aa: CASSLDRGLTNTEAFF
cdr3_nt: TGTGCCAGCAGCTTGGACAGGGGGCTTACGAACACTGAAGCTTTCTTT

clone_size: many
d_call: .
v_call: TRBV2
j_call: TRBJ1-5
cdr3_aa: CASQRAEVNQPQHF
cdr3_nt: TGTGCCAGCCAGAGAGCCGAGGTAAATCAGCCCCAGCATTTT

clone_size: few
d_call: TRBD1
v_call: TRBV11-2
j_call: TRBJ2-5
cdr3_aa: CASSYITGAQETQYF
cdr3_nt: TGTGCCAGCAGCTACATAACAGGGGCCCAAGAGACCCAGTACTTC

clone_size: many
d_call: TRBD1
v_call: TRBV25-1
j_call: TRBJ1-3
cdr3_aa: CASRGGSGNTIYF
cdr3_nt: TGTGCCAGCAGAGGGGGCTCAGGAAACACCATATATTTT

clone_size: once
d_call: .
v_call: TRBV20-1
j_call: TRBJ1-3
cdr3_aa: CSARDFGASSGNTIYF
cdr3_nt: TGCAGTGCTAGAGATTTCGGGGCGAGCTCTGGAAACACCATATATTTT

clone_size: many
d_call: .
v_call: TRBV19
j_call: TRBJ2-5
cdr3_aa: CASSPPQGRWETQYF
cdr3_nt: TGTGCCAGTAGCCCTCCCCAGGGACGGTGGGAGACCCAGTACTTC

clone_size: .
d_call: TRBD1
v_call: TRBV2
j_call: TRBJ2-1
cdr3_aa: CASSSGQGAQFF
cdr3_nt: TGTGCCAGCAGTTCCGGACAGGGCGCGCAGTTCTTC

clone_size: .
d_call: .
v_call: TRBV5-1
j_call: TRBJ1-4
cdr3_aa: CASSESGTAVNEKLFF
cdr3_nt: TGCGCCAGCAGCGAAAGCGGGACGGCAGTTAATGAAAAACTGTTTTTT

clone_size: many
d_call: TRBD1
v_call: TRBV9
j_call: TRBJ2-1
cdr3_aa: CASSARETGGYNEQFF
cdr3_nt: TGTGCCAGCAGCGCCCGAGAGACAGGGGGTTACAATGAGCAGTTCTTC

clone_size: many
d_call: .
v_call: TRBV11-2
j_call: TRBJ2-2
cdr3_aa: CASSDVRELFF
cdr3_nt: TGTGCCAGCAGCGATGTTAGGGAGCTGTTTTTT

clone_size: .
d_call: .
v_call: TRBV15
j_call: TRBJ2-6
cdr3_aa: CATSRTLGANVLTF
cdr3_nt: TGTGCCACCAGCAGAACCCTCGGGGCCAACGTCCTGACTTTC

clone_size: many
d_call: TRBD1
v_call: TRBV12-5
j_call: TRBJ2-7
cdr3_aa: CASGLVQGTALYEQYF
cdr3_nt: TGTGCTAGTGGTTTGGTACAGGGGACGGCACTCTACGAGCAGTACTTC

clone_size: .
d_call: TRBD1
v_call: TRBV7-2
j_call: TRBJ2-7
cdr3_aa: CASSTQRTGGYEQYF
cdr3_nt: TGTGCCAGCAGTACTCAAAGGACAGGGGGTTACGAGCAGTACTTC

clone_size: many
d_call: TRBD2
v_call: TRBV2
j_call: TRBJ2-2
cdr3_aa: CASAGLAPRGHTGELFF
cdr3_nt: TGTGCCAGCGCGGGACTAGCGCCGCGAGGTCACACCGGGGAGCTGTTTTTT

clone_size: many
d_call: .
v_call: TRBV7-8
j_call: TRBJ2-5
cdr3_aa: CASSLASRQTQYF
cdr3_nt: TGTGCCAGCAGCTTAGCGTCGCGGCAGACCCAGTACTTC

clone_size: .
d_call: .
v_call: TRBV10-3
j_call: TRBJ1-5
cdr3_aa: CAISESGLGDGNQPQHF
cdr3_nt: TGTGCCATCAGTGAGTCAGGGCTCGGTGATGGCAATCAGCCCCAGCATTTT

clone_size: .
d_call: .
v_call: TRBV10-1
j_call: TRBJ1-1
cdr3_aa: CASRVKGNTEAFF
cdr3_nt: TGCGCCAGCAGAGTCAAGGGGAACACTGAAGCTTTCTTT

clone_size: few
d_call: .
v_call: TRBV6-5
j_call: TRBJ2-5
cdr3_aa: CASSYPSSATEETQYF
cdr3_nt: TGTGCCAGCAGTTACCCCAGCTCGGCTACTGAAGAGACCCAGTACTTC

clone_size: .
d_call: TRBD1
v_call: TRBV19
j_call: TRBJ1-5
cdr3_aa: CASSRGDRGGNQPQHF
cdr3_nt: TGTGCCAGTAGTCGGGGGGACAGGGGAGGCAATCAGCCCCAGCATTTT

clone_size: .
d_call: TRBD1
v_call: TRBV25-1
j_call: TRBJ2-5
cdr3_aa: CASSAALGQETQYF
cdr3_nt: TGTGCCAGCAGTGCCGCCTTGGGACAGGAGACCCAGTACTTC

clone_size: few
d_call: .
v_call: TRBV30
j_call: TRBJ1-5
cdr3_aa: CAWSEGTSNQPQHF
cdr3_nt: TGTGCCTGGAGTGAAGGGACTAGCAATCAGCCCCAGCATTTT

clone_size: .
d_call: .
v_call: TRBV7-2
j_call: TRBJ1-4
cdr3_aa: CASSIDGTSRAANEKLFF
cdr3_nt: TGTGCCAGCAGCATCGACGGGACCAGCCGGGCGGCTAATGAAAAACTGTTTTTT

clone_size: .
d_call: .
v_call: TRBV7-8
j_call: TRBJ2-7
cdr3_aa: CASSSDWGRTTYEQYF
cdr3_nt: TGTGCCAGCAGCTCGGACTGGGGGCGGACCACCTACGAGCAGTACTTC

clone_size: many
d_call: .
v_call: TRBV20-1
j_call: TRBJ1-1
cdr3_aa: CSAHESGGTEAFF
cdr3_nt: TGCAGTGCCCATGAGTCGGGCGGCACTGAAGCTTTCTTT

clone_size: .
d_call: .
v_call: TRBV12-3/TRBV12-4
j_call: TRBJ2-1
cdr3_aa: CASSEGPANEQFF
cdr3_nt: TGTGCCAGCAGTGAAGGTCCTGCCAATGAGCAGTTCTTC